This T cell receptor (beta chain) appears in the sequencing data of a study of T cell repertoires in cytomegalovirus infection. Germline values: CDR1 LGHNA, CDR2 YSLEER. CDR3 size: 17 residues. V gave up 0 bases and J gave up 2 bases; unmatched junction bases: 6. TCRdb ran MiXCR on the reads and lists one entry per CDR3 protein. The table has approximately 180,000 distinct CDR3 sequences, approximately 9.6% seen once. In this sample, this clonotype turned up a few times. The sequence was obtained from a human donor in good health (CMV status not recorded). Some clones in this sample may be carry-over from other donors' samples. This rearrangement joins TRBV4-3 to TRBJ2-5, with 10 bases lining up with TRBD2. Sequencing was done on a sample of PBMCs. The CDR3 DNA reads TGCGCCAGCAGCCAAGACCCTAGCGGGGGTTTACAAGAGACCCAGTACTTC. It is translated as CASSQDPSGGLQETQYF.